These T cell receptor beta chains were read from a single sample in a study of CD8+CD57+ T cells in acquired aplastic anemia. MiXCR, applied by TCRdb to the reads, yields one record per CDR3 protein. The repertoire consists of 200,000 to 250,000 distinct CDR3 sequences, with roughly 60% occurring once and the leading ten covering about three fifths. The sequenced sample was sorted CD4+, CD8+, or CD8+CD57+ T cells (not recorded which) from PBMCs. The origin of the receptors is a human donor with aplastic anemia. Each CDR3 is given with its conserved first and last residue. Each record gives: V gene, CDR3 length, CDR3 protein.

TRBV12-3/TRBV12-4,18,CASSQAGTGGGHKNIQYF
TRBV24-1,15,CATSDLRGPGNEQFF
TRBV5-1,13,CASSSNNLNRVHF
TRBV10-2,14,CASSAGWGGETQYF
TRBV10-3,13,CATWGGGGYGYTF
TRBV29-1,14,CSPRLRYPGHEQYF
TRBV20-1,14,CSAPWGPSTDTQYF
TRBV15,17,CATSRSKAGFSSYEQYF
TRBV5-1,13,CASRYQGKTEAFF
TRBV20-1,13,CGASLTRGETQYF
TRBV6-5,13,CASSYSGRGDYTF
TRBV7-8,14,CASSYAGAPYEQYF
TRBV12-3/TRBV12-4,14,CASSYLSSYNEQFF
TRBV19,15,CASSIVDGSHNEQFF
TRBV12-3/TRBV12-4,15,CASSFDTGKVETQYF
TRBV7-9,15,CASSLLWDMNTEAFF
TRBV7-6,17,CASSLGGRDRAVAEAFF
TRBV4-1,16,CASSQEASGDYNEQFF
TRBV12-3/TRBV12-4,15,CASSFGTKSRYQQYF
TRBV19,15,CASSDRDRGSYEQYF
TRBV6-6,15,CASSETSGINNEQFF
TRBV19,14,CASSIGRVGTEAFF
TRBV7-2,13,CASRPGQFYGYTF
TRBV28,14,CASGLTGSNQPQHF
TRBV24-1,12,CATSDQPDTQYF